One sample yielded the 18 T cell receptor beta chains listed below, sequenced in a study of OX40 agonist ivuxolimab in advanced cancers. Profiled with immunoSEQ multiplex PCR; TCRdb holds only in-frame clones, not every one. The table shows about 73,000 clones, with 80% to 90% occurring only once. The material sequenced was CD4+ or CD8+ T cells sorted from blood, taken in a trial of the OX40 agonist ivuxolimab. These receptors all stem from an adult with an advanced solid tumor such as melanoma, head and neck, liver or kidney cancer.

This chain uses TRBV11-1 with TRBJ1-2; D uncertain. Germline loops: CDR1 SGHAT, CDR2 FQDESV (reference sequence). V gave up 4 bases and J gave up 7 bases, with 13 bases separating them. The CDR3 contains 13 residues. This CDR3 reads CASSSKPGPGYTF. The CDR3 DNA reads as TGTGCCAGCAGCTCAAAACCGGGCCCTGGCTACACCTTC.

CDR3 region: CASSYKLSSYEQYF. The CDR3 nucleotides read TGTGCCAGCAGTTACAAACTGAGCTCCTACGAGCAGTACTTC. V gene TRBV6-6 combines with J gene TRBJ2-7; no firm D call. V was shortened by 2 bases and J by 0 bases, with 8 bases between the two germline ends. CDR1 and CDR2 from the germline V gene are MNHNY and SVGAGI (reference sequence). This CDR3 spans 14 amino acids.

V gene TRBV20-1 combines with J gene TRBJ2-1, with D unresolved. Germline-derived CDR1 and CDR2 are DFQATT and SNEGSKA (reference sequence). The CDR3 runs to 8 residues. Trimming took 6 bases from V and 12 from J, leaving 6 bases between them. CDR3: CSALGQFF. In DNA, the CDR3 is TGCAGTGCCCTTGGGCAGTTCTTC.

The chain uses TRBV11-3 and TRBJ2-5; the D gene is possibly TRBD1 (6 bases). From germline, CDR1 is SGHNT and CDR2 YENEEA. The V gene lost 2 bases and the J gene lost 2 bases, with 9 bases spanning the gap. There are 14 residues in the CDR3. DNA of the CDR3: TGTGCCAGCAGCTTACGGGACAAACAAGAGACCCAGTACTTC. This translates into CASSLRDKQETQYF.

The rearrangement links TRBV11-2 to TRBJ1-2, with D hard to call. Trimming left V 3 bases short and J 1 base short, with 3 bases between. CDR1 is SGHAT and CDR2 is FQNNGV in the germline V gene. The CDR3 sequence is 12 residues long. CDR3 residues: CASSFNNYGYTF. In nucleotides, the CDR3 is TGTGCCAGCAGCTTCAATAACTATGGCTACACCTTC.

This chain uses TRBV30 with TRBJ1-6, with D possibly matching TRBD1 (6 bases). Germline V lookup: CDR1 GTSNPN, CDR2 SVGIG (reference sequence). V dropped 5 bases and J dropped 5 bases, with 10 bases sitting between them. The CDR3 is 13 amino acids. The CDR3 bases are TGTGCCTGGCTACGGACAGATAATTCACCCCTCCACTTT. Residues: CAWLRTDNSPLHF.

This clone occurred once. This chain joins TRBV5-1 and TRBJ1-2, with D hard to call. Germline-derived CDR1 and CDR2 are SGHRS and YFSETQ. Trimming left V 2 bases short and J 4 bases short, with 15 bases between. This CDR3 has 15 amino acids. In nucleotides, the CDR3 is TGCGCCAGCAGCTTCGGGCAGCAGGACTCCTATGGCTACACCTTC. Protein product: CASSFGQQDSYGYTF.

This clone was observed once. The chain joins TRBV7-9 to TRBJ2-1; D gene ambiguous. CDR3 size: 13 residues. Trimming stripped 2 bases from V and 14 bases from J, with 16 bases between. Germline CDR1 SEHNR, CDR2 FQNEAQ (reference sequence). The CDR3 spells CASSLLSNYGKFF. CDR3 in DNA: TGTGCCAGCAGCTTATTAAGCAACTACGGAAAGTTCTTC. Based on the CDR3 plus reference TRBV7-9 and TRBJ2-1, the full variable domain is DTGVSQNPRHKITKRGQNVTFRCDPISEHNRLYWYRQTLGQGPEFLTYFQNEAQLEKSRLLSDRFSAERPKGSFSTLEIQRTEQGDSAMYLCASSLLSNYGKFFGPGTRLTVL.

The chain uses TRBV27 and TRBJ2-6; D is perhaps TRBD2 (5 bases). This CDR3 region has 17 residues. V was trimmed by 0 bases and J by 2 bases, leaving 11 bases between them. Germline V gene data show CDR1 as MNHEY and CDR2 as SMNVEV (reference sequence). In DNA form, the CDR3 reads TGTGCCAGCAGTTTATCGGGCCCCGGGGCTGGGGCCAACGTCCTGACTTTC. This codes for CASSLSGPGAGANVLTF.

This clone was observed a few times. The chain couples TRBV12-5 to TRBJ2-7; weak D call: TRBD1 (5 bases). Per germline, CDR1 LGHNT and CDR2 FRNRAP. V lost 5 bases and J 0 bases, leaving 11 bases between the germline ends. CDR3 size: 14 residues. This CDR3 reads CASGLGHGSYEQYF. Here the CDR3 DNA reads TGTGCTAGTGGTCTCGGACACGGCTCCTACGAGCAGTACTTC.

The rearrangement joins TRBV4-2 to TRBJ1-1; D is unresolved. Germline CDR1 is LGHNA and CDR2 is YNFKEQ. The CDR3 extends over 14 amino acids. The V and J ends lost 4 bases and 1 base respectively, with 10 bases between them. The CDR3 loop is CASSPRSSNTEAFF. In DNA, the CDR3 is TGTGCCAGCAGCCCCCGTAGCTCGAACACTGAAGCTTTCTTT.

This clone occurred once. This chain joins TRBV11-2 and TRBJ1-1, with a tentative D call TRBD1 (6 bases). The V and J ends lost 8 bases and 2 bases respectively, with 15 bases between them. Germline CDR1 reads SGHAT; CDR2 reads FQNNGV. This CDR3 is 14 amino acids long. The CDR3 DNA reads TGTGCCAGCTCCCCCGGCAGGGGTAACACTGAAGCTTTCTTT. This gives the protein CASSPGRGNTEAFF. Full variable domain (outside the CDR3, taken from reference TRBV11-2 and TRBJ1-1): EAGVAQSPRYKIIEKRQSVAFWCNPISGHATLYWYQQILGQGPKLLIQFQNNGVVDDSQLPKDRFSAERLKGVDSTLKIQPAKLEDSAVYLCASSPGRGNTEAFFGQGTRLTVV.

This chain links TRBV19 with TRBJ2-3; 8 bases are shared with TRBD2. V was pared by 3 bases and J by 5 bases, with 10 bases of the junction left unmatched. From germline, CDR1 is LNHDA and CDR2 SQIVND (reference sequence). CDR3 length equals 16 residues. CDR3 sequence: CASSMTAGRAKDTQYF. The DNA for the CDR3 is TGTGCCAGTAGTATGACAGCCGGGAGGGCAAAAGATACGCAGTATTTT. The full variable domain, with the rest looked up from reference TRBV19 and TRBJ2-3, is DGGITQSPKYLFRKEGQNVTLSCEQNLNHDAMYWYRQDPGQGLRLIYYSQIVNDFQKGDIAEGYSVSREKKESFPLTVTSAQKNPTAFYLCASSMTAGRAKDTQYFGPGTRLTVL.

V gene TRBV4-2 combines with J gene TRBJ2-1; D unresolved. The V gene's germline CDR1 is LGHNA and CDR2 YNFKEQ. Trimming took off 4 bases at V and 2 bases at J, with 18 bases between the two ends. CDR3 length: 17 residues. The CDR3 DNA follows: TGTGCCAGCAGCCCACGCACTGTAGGGAAACCCTACAATGAGCAGTTCTTC. Its protein product is CASSPRTVGKPYNEQFF.

The V and J genes are TRBV6-6 and TRBJ1-2; D not certain. Trimming pared 6 bases from V and 6 bases from J, leaving 14 bases between. The CDR3 covers 13 residues. CDR1 is MNHNY and CDR2 is SVGAGI in the germline V gene (reference sequence). CDR3 region: CASSSVDFDGYTF. In nucleotides, the CDR3 is TGTGCCAGCAGCTCTGTTGATTTTGATGGCTACACCTTC.

This chain links TRBV11-2 with TRBJ1-2; 7 bases align to TRBD1. The germline gives CDR1 SGHAT, CDR2 FQNNGV. The CDR3 consists of 13 residues. V lost 5 bases and J lost 3; bases outside the gene matches: 3. CDR3 protein: CASSRQGDYGYTF. Written as DNA, the CDR3 is TGTGCCAGCAGCCGACAGGGTGACTATGGCTACACCTTC. The full variable domain, completed using reference TRBV11-2 and TRBJ1-2, is EAGVAQSPRYKIIEKRQSVAFWCNPISGHATLYWYQQILGQGPKLLIQFQNNGVVDDSQLPKDRFSAERLKGVDSTLKIQPAKLEDSAVYLCASSRQGDYGYTFGSGTRLTVV.

The genes are TRBV15 and TRBJ1-5; D ambiguous. Trimming shortened V by 0 bases and J by 7 bases, and 10 bases separated the two germline ends. Germline values: CDR1 LNHNV, CDR2 YYDKDF (reference sequence). This CDR3 region has 14 residues. This chain's CDR3 is CATSRERTQQPQHF. The CDR3 nucleotides read TGTGCCACCAGCAGAGAACGGACTCAGCAGCCCCAGCATTTT.

The chain links TRBV4-1 to TRBJ1-2; tentatively, D is TRBD1 (5 bases). CDR3 length: 15 residues. Germline values: CDR1 MGHRA, CDR2 YSYEKL. Between the trimmed V and J ends, which lost 0 bases and 8 bases, there was a span of 16 bases. This chain's CDR3 is CASSQDGREFWGYTF. CDR3 DNA sequence: TGCGCCAGCAGCCAAGATGGCAGGGAATTTTGGGGCTACACCTTC.